These 28 T cell receptor beta chains were sequenced from one sample in a study. MiXCR, run by TCRdb on the 5' RACE reads, gives a single entry per CDR3 protein. The data hold about 54,000 distinct CDR3 sequences, with approximately 17% observed a single time. Sequenced input: naive CD4+ T cells sorted from blood. As to subset: naive CD4+ T cells, CD4+CD45RA+CD25-. These receptor sequences come from a female donor with breast cancer.

This clonotype was counted at least ten times. The chain recombines TRBV20-1 with TRBJ1-1; D may be TRBD1 (6 bases). CDR3 length: 15 residues. CDR1 and CDR2 from the germline V gene are DFQATT and SNEGSKA (reference sequence). Trimming shortened V by 6 bases and J by 1 base, and 18 bases separated the two germline ends. The CDR3, as DNA: TGCAGTGCCCCTGTGGGGGGGCGCCGGAACACTGAAGCTTTCTTT. This sequence encodes CSAPVGGRRNTEAFF.

This CDR3 reads CASSRTHHNEQFF. The CDR3 region has the DNA TGTGCCAGCAGCCGAACCCACCACAATGAGCAGTTCTTC. The chain has TRBV6-1 and TRBJ2-1; the D is unclear. V lost 6 bases and J 5 bases, leaving 11 bases between the germline ends. This CDR3 is 13 amino acids long. Germline V gene sequence: CDR1 MNHNS, CDR2 SASEGT.

A few counts support this clonotype. The chain joins TRBV5-1 to TRBJ2-5; TRBD2 is a possible D gene (5 bases). CDR3 length: 13 amino acids. Germline V gene sequence: CDR1 SGHRS, CDR2 YFSETQ. The V end was cut by 4 bases, the J end by 5 bases, with 12 bases between. The CDR3 sequence: CASSVDLFETQYF. In nucleotides, the CDR3 is TGCGCCAGCAGCGTGGACTTGTTTGAGACCCAGTACTTC.

Ten or more counts support this clonotype. The chain employs TRBV18 and TRBJ2-3, with D maybe TRBD2 (6 bases). Trimming removed 6 bases at V and 4 bases at J, with 17 bases between. CDR1 and CDR2 from the germline V gene are KGHSH and LQKENI. The CDR3 runs 15 residues. The CDR3, as DNA: TGTGCCAGCTCCAACCGGGACTTTGGGCCAGATACGCAGTATTTT. Encoded protein: CASSNRDFGPDTQYF.

The chain combines TRBV21-1 with TRBJ2-7; the D call of TRBD1 is as the table states it, not checked on the DNA. TRBV21-1 is termed a pseudogene. This CDR3 has 16 amino acids. The CDR3 reads CASSKVADRVEGEQYF. CDR3 nucleotide sequence: TGTGCCAGCAGCAAAGTGGCGGACAGGGTGGAGGGCGAGCAGTACTTC.

This clonotype was counted a few times. This chain uses TRBV21-1 with TRBJ2-7; TRBD1 is the table's D call and was not checked against the DNA. TRBV21-1 represents a pseudogene. The CDR3 length is 12 residues. The CDR3 nucleotides read TGTGCCAGCAGGTACAGGGGAAACGAGCAGTACTTC. Protein product: CASRYRGNEQYF.

This clonotype was seen only a few times. This sequence joins TRBV12-3 or TRBV12-4 and TRBJ1-1, with D possibly TRBD1 on 5 matching bases. Trimming pared 7 bases from V and 1 base from J, leaving 13 bases between. The CDR3 sequence is 14 residues long. Written as DNA, the CDR3 is TGTGCCAGCAACCCAGGGCAGGGGAACACTGAAGCTTTCTTT. The encoded protein is CASNPGQGNTEAFF.

This clonotype was counted between two and nine times. The chain links TRBV7-2 to TRBJ1-1; unclear D gene. V was pared by 5 bases and J by 11 bases, with 12 bases between. This CDR3 contains 11 residues. Germline assignment: CDR1 SGHTA and CDR2 FQGNSA. Written as DNA, the CDR3 is TGTGCCAGCAGCCCCCAATTAGGTGCTTTCTTT. Translated: CASSPQLGAFF.

This clonotype was recorded only once. The chain couples TRBV7-8 to TRBJ1-5; no firm D call. From germline, CDR1 is SGHVS and CDR2 FQNEAQ. This CDR3 spans 14 amino acids. V lost 3 bases, J lost 3 bases, and 9 bases lay in between. CDR3: CASSLHGSNQPQHF. DNA of the CDR3: TGTGCCAGCAGCTTGCATGGATCCAATCAGCCCCAGCATTTT.

About this clonotype itself: A clone one base away is much larger, so this may be a read error. The chain joins TRBV29-1 to TRBJ1-5; weak D call: TRBD1 (6 bases). The germline V gene has CDR1 SQVTM and CDR2 ANQGSEA. CDR3 length: 13 residues. The CDR3 reads CSGPGQLNLPQHF. CDR3 bases: TGCAGCGGCCCCGGACAGCTAAATCTGCCCCAGCATTTT.

About this clonotype: A clone one base away is much larger, so this may be a read error. The chain is built from TRBV5-1 and TRBJ1-1, with D possibly TRBD1 on 5 matching bases. The germline V gene has CDR1 SGHRS and CDR2 YFSETQ. This CDR3 spans 13 amino acids. The CDR3 sequence: CVSRASMNTEAFF. The CDR3 DNA is TGCGTCAGCAGGGCATCTATGAACACTGAAGCTTTCTTT.

This clonotype was found a few times. The chain recombines TRBV20-1 with TRBJ2-2, with a tentative D call TRBD1 (7 bases). From germline, CDR1 is DFQATT and CDR2 SNEGSKA (reference sequence). V shed 5 bases and J shed 6 bases, with 16 bases lying between them. The CDR3 is 14 amino acids. In nucleotides, the CDR3 is TGCAGTGCTCGCGGGACAGTATTCGCCGGGGAGCTGTTTTTT. Its translation is CSARGTVFAGELFF.

This clonotype was seen at least ten times. The gene calls are TRBV29-1 and TRBJ2-1, with D hard to call. Trimming removed 3 bases from V and 7 bases from J, with 10 bases in between. The CDR3 runs to 12 residues. Germline V gene data show CDR1 as SQVTM and CDR2 as ANQGSEA. CDR3 loop: CSVDSPGNEQFF. CDR3 in DNA: TGCAGCGTTGATTCCCCGGGTAATGAGCAGTTCTTC.

V gene TRBV7-9 combines with J gene TRBJ2-3, with D perhaps TRBD1 (6 bases). The J call could be wrong; TRBJ1-5 is a better fit for the DNA end. This CDR3 has 14 residues. In germline, CDR1 is SEHNR, CDR2 FQNEAQ (reference sequence). CDR3 nucleotide sequence: TGTGCCAGCAGCATACAGGGCTACACAGATACGCAGCATTTT. Its translation is CASSIQGYTDTQHF.

J is TRBJ2-7 and V is TRBV25-1; 10 bases fit TRBD1. Germline CDR1 reads MGHDK; CDR2 reads SYGVNS. Trimming removed 4 bases from V and 3 bases from J; junction bases left unmatched: 12. This CDR3 region has 17 residues. CDR3 loop: CASSASTGQGKVYEQYF. The DNA of the CDR3 is TGTGCCAGCAGTGCCTCAACGGGACAGGGGAAGGTCTACGAGCAGTACTTC.

On this clonotype: A junction end diverges from the germline sequence, so it may reflect a read error. The chain joins TRBV20-1 to TRBJ2-7, with 7 bases lining up with TRBD2. This CDR3 spans 14 amino acids. Germline loops: CDR1 DFQATT, CDR2 SNEGSKA (reference sequence). In DNA, the CDR3 is TGCAGGGCTAGGGAGCGGGGCCGCTCCTACGAGCAGTACTTT. It encodes CRARERGRSYEQYF.

This clonotype was counted ten times or more. The chain uses TRBV6-2 or TRBV6-3 and TRBJ1-1; D gene ambiguous. This CDR3 comprises 15 residues. Trimming left V 4 bases short and J 1 base short, with 13 bases between. Per germline, CDR1 MNHEY and CDR2 SVGEGT. The CDR3 bases are TGTGCCAGCAGTTCCCTTGGCATGTGGAACACTGAAGCTTTCTTT. Protein: CASSSLGMWNTEAFF.

The rearrangement joins TRBV7-2 to TRBJ2-3; no clear D gene. Germline lookup yields CDR1 SGHTA and CDR2 FQGNSA. The length of the CDR3 is 13 residues. V lost 3 bases and J lost 0, with 4 bases in between. CDR3 sequence: CASSFPSTDTQYF. The CDR3 nucleotides are TGTGCCAGCAGCTTCCCTAGCACAGATACGCAGTATTTT.

The rearrangement uses TRBV24-1 and TRBJ2-2; 7 bases are a match to TRBD1. Germline CDR1 KGHDR, CDR2 SFDVKD. Losses at the gene ends were 10 bases for V and 2 bases for J; bases not matched to a gene: 9. The CDR3 has 15 residues. CDR3 amino acids: CATERQGVNTGELFF. The CDR3 DNA reads as TGTGCCACGGAAAGGCAGGGGGTCAACACCGGGGAGCTGTTTTTT.

This clonotype has just a few counts. The chain carries TRBV5-1 and TRBJ2-5; TRBD2 agrees at 8 bases. Trimming at V came to 3 bases and at J to 4 bases, leaving 5 bases not matched to a gene. The CDR3 spans 14 residues. CDR1 and CDR2 from the germline V gene are SGHRS and YFSETQ. The chain's CDR3 is CASSSVAGIETQYF. CDR3 sequence (DNA): TGCGCCAGCAGCTCAGTAGCGGGAATAGAGACCCAGTACTTC.

In this sample, this clonotype turned up a few times. V is TRBV6-2 or TRBV6-3 and J is TRBJ2-6, with D perhaps TRBD1 (5 bases). Germline values: CDR1 MNHEY, CDR2 SVGEGT. The CDR3 has 20 residues. V was pared by 0 bases and J by 0 bases, with 18 bases between. CDR3 region: CASSYSPVGQGGSGANVLTF. CDR3 coding DNA: TGTGCCAGCAGTTACTCTCCCGTTGGTCAGGGCGGCTCTGGGGCCAACGTCCTGACTTTC.

This clonotype turned up a few times. The V gene is TRBV5-1, the J gene TRBJ2-3, with a tentative D call TRBD2 (6 bases). CDR3 length: 13 amino acids. Germline V lookup: CDR1 SGHRS, CDR2 YFSETQ. The V end lost 2 bases, the J end lost 5 bases, and 9 bases lay between the germline ends. The chain's CDR3 is CASSFSEGDTQYF. In DNA, the CDR3 is TGCGCCAGCAGCTTTTCGGAGGGAGATACGCAGTATTTT.

As regards this clonotype: One junction end disagrees with the germline gene, perhaps due to a read error. This sequence joins TRBV20-1 and TRBJ2-3, with TRBD1 as a possible D gene (6 bases). The CDR3 contains 11 residues. CDR1 and CDR2 from the germline V gene are DFQATT and SNEGSKA (reference sequence). CDR3 region: CSATRQVYRHF. CDR3 nucleotides: TGCAGTGCTACCCGACAGGTGTATAGGCATTTT.

In this sample, this clonotype turned up a few times. V and J are TRBV5-1 and TRBJ2-4; no clear D. The germline V and J ends were trimmed by 4 bases and 1 base, with 12 bases remaining between them. The CDR3 is 15 amino acids. The V gene's germline CDR1 is SGHRS and CDR2 YFSETQ. CDR3 DNA sequence: TGCGCCAGCAGCACCTCGGAAGTTGCCAAAAACATTCAGTACTTC. This translates into CASSTSEVAKNIQYF.

In DNA form, the CDR3 reads TGCGCCAGCAGCCTAGACCCGGGGACCGGTGGCTACACCTTC. This translates into CASSLDPGTGGYTF. The chain is built from TRBV5-1 and TRBJ1-2, with a weak D call TRBD1 (5 bases). Trimming removed 4 bases at V and 7 bases at J, with 17 bases between. CDR1 is SGHRS, CDR2 YFSETQ, per germline. CDR3 length equals 14 residues.

In this sample, this clonotype turned up a few times. The rearrangement links TRBV5-1 to TRBJ1-1; D gene unclear. Deletions cut 1 base from V and 7 bases from J, with 11 bases between. The V gene's germline CDR1 is SGHRS and CDR2 YFSETQ. CDR3 length: 13 residues. The CDR3 DNA follows: TGCGCCAGCAGCTTGAACGGAGGCGTTGAAGCTTTCTTT. Its translation: CASSLNGGVEAFF.

The table lists this clonotype with many counts. This rearrangement joins TRBV5-1 to TRBJ2-7; 7 positions match TRBD2. Trimming removed 0 bases from V and 6 bases from J; junction bases left unmatched: 18. The CDR3 spans 18 residues. Germline CDR1 is SGHRS and CDR2 is YFSETQ. The CDR3 DNA sequence: TGCGCCAGCAGCTTGGGGACTAGTCCGACGGGGGTACGGGGCGAGCAGTACTTC. Residues: CASSLGTSPTGVRGEQYF.

The table lists this clonotype with a few counts. The chain employs TRBV30 and TRBJ1-6; a possible D gene is TRBD1 (6 bases). CDR3 length: 15 residues. The V end was cut by 1 base, the J end by 6 bases, with 13 bases between. CDR1 is GTSNPN, CDR2 SVGIG, per germline (reference sequence). The CDR3 loop reads CAWSGAGAVNSPLHF. CDR3 nucleotide sequence: TGTGCCTGGAGTGGTGCGGGGGCGGTTAATTCACCCCTCCACTTT.